The 28 T cell receptor beta chains reported below all come from one sample, sequenced in a study of blood T cell repertoires in COVID-19. TCRdb keeps only in-frame clones here, not all; method: immunoSEQ multiplex PCR. The table shows 200,000 to 300,000 clones, with 88% occurring only once. The sequencing input was peripheral blood. Source of these receptors: a woman aged 30 to 39 with acute or convalescent COVID-19.

The chain links TRBV2 to TRBJ1-5, with 10 bases that match TRBD1. Germline CDR1 reads SNHLY; CDR2 reads FYNNEI. V lost 7 bases, J lost 3 bases, and 6 bases stayed unmatched. The CDR3 loop spans 15 amino acids. CDR3 sequence reads: CASKGQGFLNQPQHF. The CDR3 bases are TGTGCCAGCAAGGGACAGGGGTTTCTCAATCAGCCCCAGCATTTT.

This sequence joins TRBV14 and TRBJ2-2; D may be TRBD2 (6 bases). The CDR3 length is 16 residues. V dropped 0 bases and J dropped 5 bases, with 13 bases sitting between them. Per the germline V gene, CDR1 is SGHDN and CDR2 is FVKESK. Written as DNA, the CDR3 is TGTGCCAGCAGCCAAGATTATGGCGGGGCAACCGGGGAGCTGTTTTTT. Protein: CASSQDYGGATGELFF.

This clone has more than one count but fewer than ten. The rearrangement uses TRBV9 and TRBJ2-7; TRBD1 aligns across 9 bases. After removal of 2 bases from V and 5 bases from J, the junction contained 5 bases not matched to a gene. The CDR3 is 14 residues long. Germline V lookup: CDR1 SGDLS, CDR2 YYNGEE. The CDR3 here is CASSVGDRDHEQYF. The CDR3 DNA reads TGTGCCAGCAGCGTTGGGGACAGGGACCACGAGCAGTACTTC.

This chain links TRBV10-2 with TRBJ2-7; 8 bases are a match to TRBD2. The CDR3 has 15 residues. The V and J ends lost 7 bases and 3 bases, in that order; junction bases with no gene match: 11. Germline values: CDR1 WSHSY, CDR2 SAAADI. This chain's CDR3 is CASTPSGSGDYEQYF. Here the CDR3 DNA reads TGCGCCAGCACCCCCAGCGGGAGCGGGGACTACGAGCAGTACTTC.

The rearrangement uses TRBV12-3 or TRBV12-4 and TRBJ2-3, with D uncertain. The CDR3 has 12 residues. Trimming removed 7 bases from V and 2 bases from J, with 7 bases in between. CDR3 coding DNA: TGTGCCAGCAAACTTACCACAGATACGCAGTATTTT. This sequence encodes CASKLTTDTQYF.

This chain uses TRBV19 with TRBJ1-5; D gene unclear. V was trimmed by 6 bases and J by 11 bases, leaving 14 bases between them. The germline V gene has CDR1 LNHDA and CDR2 SQIVND (reference sequence). The CDR3 has 12 amino acids. CDR3 nucleotide sequence: TGTGCCAGTAGAAGCGGGGAGTGGGCCCAGCATTTT. It codes for CASRSGEWAQHF.

This clone has only one observation. This chain uses TRBV5-4 with TRBJ2-1; 10 nucleotides align to TRBD2. V dropped 0 bases and J dropped 1; count of bases not matched to a gene: 10. This CDR3 comprises 19 residues. Germline V gives CDR1 SGHNT, CDR2 YYREEE (reference sequence). The CDR3 protein is CASSLGSSGSRRSYNEQFF. CDR3 DNA sequence: TGTGCCAGCAGCTTGGGGTCTAGCGGGAGTCGGCGGTCCTACAATGAGCAGTTCTTC.

As concerns this clone: The same CDR3 can be traced to other DNA sequences in this sample. The chain is built from TRBV18 and TRBJ2-7; TRBD1 matches 7 bases. Germline trimming cut 4 bases from V and 2 bases from J; bases unmatched to any gene: 2. The CDR3 contains 13 residues. Germline V CDR1 and CDR2: KGHSH, LQKENI. In DNA, the CDR3 is TGTGCCAGCTCACGGGACAGAACCTACGAGCAGTACTTC. Amino acid sequence: CASSRDRTYEQYF.

This sequence joins TRBV6-5 and TRBJ1-5; possibly TRBD1 for D (6 bases). The CDR3 sequence is 15 residues long. The germline V gene encodes CDR1 MNHEY and CDR2 SVGAGI. The ends were cut back, 5 bases at V and 1 base at J, with 12 bases in the middle. CDR3 in DNA: TGTGCCAGCAGTAAACAGGGCGACAGCAATCAGCCCCAGCATTTT. This gives the protein CASSKQGDSNQPQHF.

CDR3 region: CASQEYSNQPQHF. CDR3 bases: TGTGCCAGCCAAGAGTATAGCAATCAGCCCCAGCATTTT. The chain employs TRBV12-3 or TRBV12-4 and TRBJ1-5, with unresolved D. This CDR3 region has 13 residues. With 8 bases removed from V and 0 bases from J, the gap between germline ends came to 8 bases.

The chain recombines TRBV11-3 with TRBJ2-1, with TRBD2 identical over 7 bases. V lost 0 bases and J lost 4; bases outside the gene matches: 3. This CDR3 comprises 15 residues. CDR1 and CDR2 from the germline V gene are SGHNT and YENEEA. CDR3 bases: TGTGCCAGCAGCTTAGATCTAGCGGTTTACAATGAGCAGTTCTTC. Translated, it gives CASSLDLAVYNEQFF.

The chain carries TRBV11-2 and TRBJ1-2; D call uncertain. Per the germline V gene, CDR1 is SGHAT and CDR2 is FQNNGV. This CDR3 is 15 amino acids long. Trimming took 6 bases from V and 8 from J, leaving 22 bases between them. The CDR3 sequence: CASSLRTASASGYTF. The CDR3 nucleotides are TGTGCCAGCAGTCTGCGGACGGCGTCGGCTAGCGGCTACACCTTC.

This clone occurred once. V usage is TRBV7-9 and J usage is TRBJ1-2, with D maybe TRBD1 (6 bases). The V end was cut by 3 bases, the J end by 2 bases, with 10 bases between. This CDR3 region has 14 residues. Looked up from germline, CDR1 is SEHNR and CDR2 is FQNEAQ (reference sequence). The CDR3 region is CASSFGQPNYGYTF. The CDR3 DNA sequence: TGTGCCAGCAGCTTTGGACAGCCCAACTATGGCTACACCTTC.

CDR3 protein: CASKRQGAGTDTQYF. CDR3 nucleotide sequence: TGTGCCAGTAAGAGGCAGGGGGCCGGCACAGATACGCAGTATTTT. The chain carries TRBV19 and TRBJ2-3, with 8 bases aligning to TRBD1. In germline, CDR1 is LNHDA, CDR2 SQIVND (reference sequence). The V and J ends lost 7 bases and 1 base, in that order; junction bases with no gene match: 7. CDR3 length: 15 residues.

V and J are TRBV7-2 and TRBJ1-1, with D possibly being TRBD1 (6 bases). V was shortened by 3 bases and J by 8 bases, with 19 bases between the two germline ends. CDR1 and CDR2 (germline): SGHTA, FQGNSA. CDR3 size: 15 residues. CDR3 loop: CASSFPGHISEEAFF. The CDR3 nucleotides read TGTGCCAGCAGCTTTCCGGGACATATTTCAGAGGAAGCTTTCTTT.

This clone occurred a few times. The chain has TRBV24-1 and TRBJ2-2; 8 nucleotides match TRBD2. This CDR3 contains 14 residues. V shed 5 bases, J shed 4 bases, and the junction held 2 bases outside the gene matches. The germline V gene has CDR1 KGHDR and CDR2 SFDVKD. The CDR3 protein is CATSALAGTGELFF. The CDR3 nucleotides are TGTGCCACCAGTGCCCTAGCGGGCACCGGGGAGCTGTTTTTT.

The chain recombines TRBV3-1 (or the pseudogene TRBV3-2) with TRBJ2-3; 7 bases fit TRBD2. Germline CDR1 LGHDT, CDR2 YNNKEL (reference sequence). The CDR3 is 21 residues long. Trimming at V came to 0 bases and at J to 3 bases, leaving 21 bases not matched to a gene. As DNA, the CDR3 is TGTGCCAGCAGCCAAGATCGAAGCGGCGGGAGTCTCCTCACGGAAACAGATACGCAGTATTTT. Protein sequence: CASSQDRSGGSLLTETDTQYF.

The CDR3 loop is CASSQERASATDTQYF. The CDR3 DNA reads TGCGCCAGCAGCCAAGAGAGGGCTAGCGCTACAGATACGCAGTATTTT. The chain carries TRBV4-1 and TRBJ2-3; perhaps TRBD2 as D (6 bases). CDR1 and CDR2 from the germline V gene are MGHRA and YSYEKL. This CDR3 has 16 residues. V was cut by 0 bases and J by 3 bases, with 13 bases left in between.

The CDR3 sequence is CASSVEVVNTEAFF. Written as DNA, the CDR3 is TGTGCCAGCAGCGTAGAAGTAGTCAACACTGAAGCTTTCTTT. V and J are TRBV7-9 and TRBJ1-1; D is ambiguous. Germline CDR1 reads SEHNR; CDR2 reads FQNEAQ (reference sequence). Trimming removed 5 bases at V and 2 bases at J, with 12 bases between. The CDR3 spans 14 residues.

This clone was counted a few times. The rearrangement links TRBV27 to TRBJ1-6; possible D gene TRBD1, 5 bases. Germline V gene data show CDR1 as MNHEY and CDR2 as SMNVEV (reference sequence). The CDR3 length is 18 residues. The V gene lost 2 bases and the J gene lost 6 bases, with 20 bases spanning the gap. The CDR3 region has the DNA TGTGCCAGCAGTTTACAAATTGCTGGGAGGGGACCTAATTCACCCCTCCACTTT. Its translation: CASSLQIAGRGPNSPLHF.

The gene calls are TRBV19 and TRBJ2-3; TRBD2 is a possible D gene (6 bases). The CDR3 extends over 17 amino acids. From germline, CDR1 is LNHDA and CDR2 SQIVND (reference sequence). With 5 bases removed from V and 3 bases from J, the gap between germline ends came to 21 bases. The CDR3 protein is CASSFGTDPLWTDTQYF. The CDR3 bases are TGTGCCAGTAGTTTCGGGACTGACCCTTTATGGACAGATACGCAGTATTTT.

V is TRBV5-8 and J is TRBJ2-4, with 7 bases identical to TRBD1. The CDR3 is 16 amino acids. In germline, CDR1 is SGHTS, CDR2 YDEGEE. Unmatched junction bases numbered 7, after V lost 4 bases and J lost 0 bases. The CDR3 DNA follows: TGTGCCAGCAGCACAGACAGGGTCCTAGCCAAAAACATTCAGTACTTC. It translates to CASSTDRVLAKNIQYF. The full variable domain, with the rest looked up from reference TRBV5-8 and TRBJ2-4, is EAGVTQSPTHLIKTRGQQATLRCSPISGHTSVYWYQQALGLGLQFLLWYDEGEERNRGNFPPRFSGRQFPNYSSELNVNALELEDSALYLCASSTDRVLAKNIQYFGAGTRLSVL.

The chain joins TRBV5-1 to TRBJ1-4, with TRBD1 matching over 7 bases. The germline CDR1 and CDR2 sequences are SGHRS and YFSETQ. This CDR3 has 15 amino acids. The J segment lost 4 bases and the V segment lost 1 base, leaving 4 bases of the junction unmatched. The CDR3 sequence: CASSLPGGINEKLFF. The CDR3 DNA reads as TGCGCCAGCAGCTTGCCAGGGGGAATTAATGAAAAACTGTTTTTT.

This rearrangement joins TRBV2 to TRBJ2-1; 7 bases line up with TRBD2. Germline V gene lookup returns CDR1 SNHLY and CDR2 FYNNEI. The CDR3 totals 15 residues. J was trimmed by 6 bases and V by 5 bases; bases with no gene match: 10. The CDR3 loop reads CASSFPSGVTNEQFF. In DNA form, the CDR3 reads TGTGCCAGCAGTTTCCCTAGCGGAGTCACCAATGAGCAGTTCTTC.

The chain combines TRBV12-3 or TRBV12-4 with TRBJ1-2; D might be TRBD1 (5 bases). Trimming took 5 bases from V and 1 from J, leaving 8 bases between them. This CDR3 is 13 amino acids long. CDR3 in DNA: TGTGCCAGCAGTCCGACAGTTAACTATGGCTACACCTTC. This gives the protein CASSPTVNYGYTF.

Here the CDR3 reads CASSSDRTSGSYEQYF. In DNA, the CDR3 is TGCGCCAGCAGCTCGGACAGGACTAGCGGGTCCTACGAGCAGTACTTC. V and J are TRBV5-1 and TRBJ2-7; 11 bases align to TRBD2. The CDR3 runs 16 residues. J gave up 1 base and V 3 bases, and 6 bases lay outside the gene matches. Per the germline V gene, CDR1 is SGHRS and CDR2 is YFSETQ.

The chain recombines TRBV5-1 with TRBJ2-5, with TRBD2 matching 9 bases. Germline loops: CDR1 SGHRS, CDR2 YFSETQ. Unmatched junction bases numbered 0, after V lost 2 bases and J lost 4 bases. This CDR3 contains 13 residues. The CDR3 protein is CASSLAGGETQYF. CDR3 nucleotide sequence: TGCGCCAGCAGCTTAGCGGGAGGAGAGACCCAGTACTTC.

The J gene is TRBJ1-3, the V gene TRBV5-1, with 7 nucleotides matching TRBD1. This CDR3 contains 17 residues. CDR1 is SGHRS and CDR2 is YFSETQ in the germline V gene. The V and J ends lost 4 bases and 0 bases, in that order; junction bases with no gene match: 10. The CDR3 reads CASSPGQSRFSGNTIYF. Here the CDR3 DNA reads TGCGCCAGCAGCCCGGGACAGTCAAGATTCTCTGGAAACACCATATATTTT.